A selection of T cell receptor beta chains follows, all from one sample in a study of T cell responses to AZD1222 COVID-19 vaccine. Here immunoSEQ multiplex PCR was the method, and the copy in TCRdb shows in-frame clones only, minus some. This table holds 120,000 or so clones, about 87% found once. This specimen consisted of peripheral blood, obtained on day 0 of AZD1222 vaccination. The receptors derive from an adult in good health. CDR3s include the opening cysteine and the closing phenylalanine or tryptophan.

len	v_gene	j_gene	CDR3aa
12	TRBV19	TRBJ2-7	CASSIGLGEQYF
15	TRBV12-5	TRBJ2-2	CASGLDQGLTGELFF
19	TRBV5-1	TRBJ2-5	CASSEGLAGVVPRSETQYF
13	TRBV5-8	TRBJ2-7	CASSRGPTYEQYF
13	TRBV10-3	TRBJ1-2	CAISDPRVRSYTF
14	TRBV19	TRBJ1-5	CASSILERAQPQHF
16	TRBV9	TRBJ2-1	CASSPQGLAGGYEQFF
15	TRBV5-5	TRBJ2-5	CASSPQGTGRQTQYF
15	TRBV9	TRBJ1-2	CASSVDGTGNYGYTF
15	TRBV5-4	TRBJ1-2	CASSLVAGGNYGYTF
15	TRBV4-1	TRBJ2-7	CASSQGGTGLYEQYF
18	TRBV6-2/TRBV6-3	TRBJ2-2	CASSPGRTGRPYPGELFF
14	TRBV7-2	TRBJ2-3	CASRRDTYTDTQYF
14	TRBV5-4	TRBJ2-7	CASSSPGTGVEQYF
13	TRBV27	TRBJ1-1	CASGFRAIREAFF
12	TRBV7-8	TRBJ1-6	CASSPTGLTLHF
14	TRBV7-9	TRBJ1-4	CASSLGRIGEKLFF
14	TRBV28	TRBJ1-5	CASSPYSGTQPQHF
14	TRBV30	TRBJ1-6	CAWSVGTVNSPLHF
13	TRBV6-1	TRBJ1-5	CASSEAYNQPQHF
15	TRBV10-3	TRBJ2-1	CAISDLAGGYNEQFF
15	TRBV9	TRBJ1-2	CASSSTTGRDYGYTF
14	TRBV27	TRBJ2-7	CASSPSGGRNEQYF
16	TRBV19	TRBJ2-2	CASSGVSGGGTGELFF
13	TRBV19	TRBJ2-7	CASSRTLPYEQYF
15	TRBV18	TRBJ2-7	CASSQGAGGPDEQYF
14	TRBV4-1	TRBJ1-6	CASSQQGPSSPLHF
19	TRBV5-8	TRBJ2-6	CASSGGPGTTQSGANVLTF
17	TRBV18	TRBJ2-1	CASSPPLAGLGSNEQFF
16	TRBV2	TRBJ2-3	CASSEDSGGGTDTQYF
15	TRBV5-4	TRBJ2-7	CASSLAGLSSYEQYF
14	TRBV2	TRBJ1-5	CASSDKGSDQPQHF
19	TRBV24-1	TRBJ2-7	CATSESGTPLAPSSYEQYF
13	TRBV12-3/TRBV12-4	TRBJ1-1	CAHDTGGNTEAFF
15	TRBV7-9	TRBJ1-4	CASSLSASAGEKLFF
13	TRBV6-2/TRBV6-3	TRBJ2-7	CASSYRVAREQYF
13	TRBV30	TRBJ1-4	CAWSQGVREKLFF
16	TRBV19	TRBJ1-6	CASSISATVYNSPLHF
10	TRBV20-1	TRBJ2-1	CSASRHEQFF
12	TRBV12-3/TRBV12-4	TRBJ1-6	CASSFAGSPLHF
11	TRBV5-5	TRBJ2-1	CASSTDNEQFF
13	TRBV2	TRBJ2-2	CASSQSGGGELFF
15	TRBV3-1/TRBV3-2	TRBJ2-7	CASSQGTISSYEQYF
16	TRBV5-6	TRBJ1-1	CASSLRGTGPWGGAFF
15	TRBV6-6	TRBJ1-5	CASSYRTRSNQPQHF
11	TRBV20-1	TRBJ2-7	CSALGFYEQYF
17	TRBV27	TRBJ2-7	CASSLGVARGGVYEQYF
14	TRBV28	TRBJ2-3	CASSSGWSTDTQYF
18	TRBV5-6	TRBJ2-1	CASSPIHQTSGSRNEQFF
15	TRBV28	TRBJ1-5	CASSFSDGSNQPQHF
15	TRBV10-2	TRBJ2-5	CASRLTSGRGETQYF
16	TRBV15	TRBJ2-7	CATSRGGTDGSYEQYF
13	TRBV20-1	TRBJ2-2	CSASEGNTGELFF
16	TRBV4-1	TRBJ1-3	CASSQVSTPLRNTIYF
15	TRBV28	TRBJ2-1	CASSLSGQGFDEQFF
18	TRBV9	TRBJ1-2	CASKPLQGAANEDYGYTF
11	TRBV9	TRBJ2-1	CASSARNEQFF
17	TRBV5-6	TRBJ2-4	CASSRSRGAARQNIQYF
15	TRBV3-1/TRBV3-2	TRBJ2-2	CASSQGDGNTGELFF
15	TRBV5-4	TRBJ2-5	CASSFGSGNQETQYF